The T cell receptor beta chain under discussion was sequenced for a study of cytomegalovirus exposure and HLA in healthy donors. The study ran its PCR with 60 Vbeta and 13 Jbeta primers. The assay was immunoSEQ multiplex PCR, and TCRdb's table has in-frame clones only and misses some. The sample includes some 240,000 clones, around nine tenths seen only once; the top ten take 1.7%. Study conclusions and caveats: It was reported that TCR beta sequences correctly inferred the HLA-A and HLA-B alleles for most subjects. The later analysis indicated that the majority of CMV-associated TCR beta chains appeared HLA-restricted. Clonal expansion was found to be greater in HLA-associated TCR beta chains than in equally common others in a later analysis.

As to this clone: Antigen specificity is unknown.

Germline CDR1 is SGHDT and CDR2 is YYEEEE. The CDR3 consists of 13 residues. V gave up 4 bases and J gave up 5 bases; unmatched junction bases: 4. The TCR was taken from a girl aged 2 to 10 in good health and CMV-seronegative. The material sequenced was PBMCs. The chain carries TRBV5-6 and TRBJ1-1; 8 bases are a match to TRBD1. The CDR3 nucleotides read TGTGCCAGCAGCACAGACAGGGGTACTGAAGCTTTCTTT. Encoded protein: CASSTDRGTEAFF.